This TCR beta chain is from a study of T cell changes during pregnancy in multiple sclerosis. Sequencing used immunoSEQ multiplex PCR; TCRdb keeps in-frame clones, though not all of them. The sample carries around 50,000 clones, 85% to 90% recorded once. Trimming shortened V by 3 bases and J by 5 bases, and 9 bases separated the two germline ends. Germline loops: CDR1 MGHRA, CDR2 YSYEKL. This CDR3 region has 13 residues. V is TRBV4-1 and J is TRBJ2-3, with D possibly TRBD1 on 5 matching bases. The material was CD8+ T cells from peripheral blood mononuclear cells, obtained in the second trimester of pregnancy. The sequence came from a female donor with multiple sclerosis, enrolled in a pregnancy study. The CDR3 here is CASSQVGEDTQYF. CDR3 DNA: TGCGCCAGCAGCCAGGTAGGGGAAGATACGCAGTATTTT.